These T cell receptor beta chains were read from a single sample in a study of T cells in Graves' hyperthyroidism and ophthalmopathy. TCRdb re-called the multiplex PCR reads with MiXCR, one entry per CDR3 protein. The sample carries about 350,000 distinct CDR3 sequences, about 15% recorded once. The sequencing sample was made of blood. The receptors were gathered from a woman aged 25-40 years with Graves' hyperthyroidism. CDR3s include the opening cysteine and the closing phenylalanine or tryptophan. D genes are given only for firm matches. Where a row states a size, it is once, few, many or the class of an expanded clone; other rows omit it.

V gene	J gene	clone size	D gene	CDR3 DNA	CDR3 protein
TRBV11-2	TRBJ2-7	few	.	TGTGCCAGCAGCTCGACTAACGAGCAGTACTTC	CASSSTNEQYF
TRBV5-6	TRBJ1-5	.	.	TGTGCCAGCAGCTTGTCGGGGGGAGAGCCCCAGCATTTT	CASSLSGGEPQHF
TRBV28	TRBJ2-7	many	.	TGTGCCTCCCAGGGACTCATCTACGAGCAGTACTTC	CASQGLIYEQYF
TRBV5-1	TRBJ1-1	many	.	TGCGCCAGCAGCCCGTTGGTGACATCGAACACTGAAGCTTTCTTT	CASSPLVTSNTEAFF
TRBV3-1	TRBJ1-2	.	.	TGTGCCAGCAGCCAAGAATCAGGGGTAGGCTACACCTTC	CASSQESGVGYTF
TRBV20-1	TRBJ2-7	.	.	TGCAGTGCCGGGAGAGGTGCTAGCCAACCCCAGCAGTACTTC	CSAGRGASQPQQYF
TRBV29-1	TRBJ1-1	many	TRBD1	TGCAGCGTGGACAGGGGGCGAGGAACTGAAGCTTTCTTT	CSVDRGRGTEAFF
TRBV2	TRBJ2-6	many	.	TGTGCCAGCAGTGAAGCCTCAGGAGGGGCCAACGTCCTGACTTTC	CASSEASGGANVLTF
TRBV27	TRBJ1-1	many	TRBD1	TGTGCCAGCAGCGCTCGGACAGGGGTAATGAACACTGAAGCTTTCTTT	CASSARTGVMNTEAFF
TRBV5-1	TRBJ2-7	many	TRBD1	TGCGCCAGCAGCTTGGCACAGGGGCAGTACGAGCAGTACTTC	CASSLAQGQYEQYF
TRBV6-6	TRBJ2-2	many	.	TGTGCCAGCAGTTACGGGAGTATCGGGGAGCTGTTTTTT	CASSYGSIGELFF
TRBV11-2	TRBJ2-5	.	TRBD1	TGTGCCAGCGGCTCCACCGGGACAGGGTTAGAGACCCAGTACTTC	CASGSTGTGLETQYF
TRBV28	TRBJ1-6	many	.	TGTGCCAGCAGTCGTGGGACACCTAATTCACCCCTCCACTTT	CASSRGTPNSPLHF
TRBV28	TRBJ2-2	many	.	TGTGCCAGCAGTTTTGCAAACTATGCCGGGGAGCTGTTTTTT	CASSFANYAGELFF
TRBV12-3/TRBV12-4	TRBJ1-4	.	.	TGTGCCAGCAGTTCCGATTGGCCAACTAATGAAAAACTGTTTTTT	CASSSDWPTNEKLFF
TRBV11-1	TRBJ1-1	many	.	TGTGCCAGCAGCTTAGGGCGTCCCGGCAAGATGGCTTTCTTT	CASSLGRPGKMAFF
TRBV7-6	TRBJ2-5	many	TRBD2	TGTGCCAGCAGCTTCCTAGCGGGAGGGCCGAGTGAGACCCAGTACTTC	CASSFLAGGPSETQYF
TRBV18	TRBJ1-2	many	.	TGTGCCAGCTCGCTCGGAGTTGGCTACACCTTC	CASSLGVGYTF
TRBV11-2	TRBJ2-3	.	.	TGTGCCAGCAGCTCCCCCGGACGAGAGAGGGGGGTTGATACGCAGTATTTT	CASSSPGRERGVDTQYF
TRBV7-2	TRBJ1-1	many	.	TGTGCCAGCAGCACGACAGTTAACACTGAAGCTTTCTTT	CASSTTVNTEAFF
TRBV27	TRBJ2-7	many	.	TGTGCCAGCAGTTTACAGGGAAGCCTCGCCGAGCAGTACTTC	CASSLQGSLAEQYF